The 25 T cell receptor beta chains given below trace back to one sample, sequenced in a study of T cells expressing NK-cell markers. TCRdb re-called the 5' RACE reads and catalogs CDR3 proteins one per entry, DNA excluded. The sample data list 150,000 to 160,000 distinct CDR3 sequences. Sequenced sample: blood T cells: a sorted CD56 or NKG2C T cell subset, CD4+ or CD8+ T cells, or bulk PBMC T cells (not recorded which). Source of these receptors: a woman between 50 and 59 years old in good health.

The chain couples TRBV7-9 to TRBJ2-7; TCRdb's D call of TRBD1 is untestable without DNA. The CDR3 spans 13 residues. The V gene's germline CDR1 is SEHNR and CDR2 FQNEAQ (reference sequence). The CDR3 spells CASSSRQGREQYF.

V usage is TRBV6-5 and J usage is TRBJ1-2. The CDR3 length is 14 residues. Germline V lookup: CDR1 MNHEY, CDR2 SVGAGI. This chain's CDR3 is CASSYSAQAYGYTF.

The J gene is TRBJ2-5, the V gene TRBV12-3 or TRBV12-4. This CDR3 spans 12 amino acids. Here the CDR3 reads CASRPDLETQYF.

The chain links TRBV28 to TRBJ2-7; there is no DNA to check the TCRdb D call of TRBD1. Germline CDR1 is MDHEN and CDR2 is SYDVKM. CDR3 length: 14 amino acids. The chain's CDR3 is CASSASGGAYEQYF.

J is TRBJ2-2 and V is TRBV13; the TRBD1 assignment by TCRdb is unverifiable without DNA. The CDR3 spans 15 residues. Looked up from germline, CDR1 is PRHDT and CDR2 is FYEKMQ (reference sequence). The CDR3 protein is CASPGADRNTGELFF.

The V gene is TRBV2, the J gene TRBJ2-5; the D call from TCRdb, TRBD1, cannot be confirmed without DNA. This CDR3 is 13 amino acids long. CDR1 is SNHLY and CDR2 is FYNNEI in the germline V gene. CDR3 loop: CASEPVGGETQYF.

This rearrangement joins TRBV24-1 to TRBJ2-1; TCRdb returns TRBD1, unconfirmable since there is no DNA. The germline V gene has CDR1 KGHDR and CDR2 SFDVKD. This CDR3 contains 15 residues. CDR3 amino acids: CATSDFGQAGDEQFF.

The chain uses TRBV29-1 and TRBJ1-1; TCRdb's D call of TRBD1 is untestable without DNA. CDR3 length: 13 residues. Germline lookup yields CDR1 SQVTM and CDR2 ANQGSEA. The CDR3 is CSVARGLKTEAFF.

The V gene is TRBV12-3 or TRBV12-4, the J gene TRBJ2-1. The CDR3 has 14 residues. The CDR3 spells CASSLAGFYNEQFF.

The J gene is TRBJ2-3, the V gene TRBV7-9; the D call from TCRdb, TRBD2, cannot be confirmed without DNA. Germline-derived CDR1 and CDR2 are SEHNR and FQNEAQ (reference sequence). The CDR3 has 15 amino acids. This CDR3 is CASSTSLEGTDTQYF. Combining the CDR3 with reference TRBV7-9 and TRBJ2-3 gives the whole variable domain DTGVSQNPRHKITKRGQNVTFRCDPISEHNRLYWYRQTLGQGPEFLTYFQNEAQLEKSRLLSDRFSAERPKGSFSTLEIQRTEQGDSAMYLCASSTSLEGTDTQYFGPGTRLTVL.

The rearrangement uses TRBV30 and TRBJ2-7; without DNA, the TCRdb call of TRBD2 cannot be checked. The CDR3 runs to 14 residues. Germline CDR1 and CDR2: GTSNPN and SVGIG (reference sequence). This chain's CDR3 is CAWNSAGGFGEQYF.

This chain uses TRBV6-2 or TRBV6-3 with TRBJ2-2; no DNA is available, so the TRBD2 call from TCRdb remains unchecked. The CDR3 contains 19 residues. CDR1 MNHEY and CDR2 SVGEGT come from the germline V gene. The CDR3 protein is CASSYFGTSGSLGTGELFF.

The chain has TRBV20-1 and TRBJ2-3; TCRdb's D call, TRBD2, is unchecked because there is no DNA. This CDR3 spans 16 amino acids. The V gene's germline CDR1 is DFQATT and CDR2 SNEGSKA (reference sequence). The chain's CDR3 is CSARLLHEAGTDTQYF.

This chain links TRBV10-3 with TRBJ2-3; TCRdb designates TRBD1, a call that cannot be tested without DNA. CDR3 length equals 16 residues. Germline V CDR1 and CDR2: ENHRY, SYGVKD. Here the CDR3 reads CATRLGTGGSTDTQYF.

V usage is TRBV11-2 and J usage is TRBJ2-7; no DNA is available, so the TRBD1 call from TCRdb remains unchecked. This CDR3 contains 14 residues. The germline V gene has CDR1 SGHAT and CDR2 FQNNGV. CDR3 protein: CASSFQPGAHEQYF.

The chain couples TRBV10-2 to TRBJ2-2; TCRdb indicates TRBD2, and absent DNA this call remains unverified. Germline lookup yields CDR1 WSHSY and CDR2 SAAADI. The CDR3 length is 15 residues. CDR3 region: CASLAGGPVTGELFF.

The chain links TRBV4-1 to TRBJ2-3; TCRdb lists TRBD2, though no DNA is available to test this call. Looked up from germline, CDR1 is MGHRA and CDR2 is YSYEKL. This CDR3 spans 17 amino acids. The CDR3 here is CASSLIPAVTSTDTQYF.

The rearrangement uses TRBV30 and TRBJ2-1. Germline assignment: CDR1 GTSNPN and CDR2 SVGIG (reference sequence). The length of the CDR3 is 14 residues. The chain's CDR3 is CAWSVSTFYNEQFF.

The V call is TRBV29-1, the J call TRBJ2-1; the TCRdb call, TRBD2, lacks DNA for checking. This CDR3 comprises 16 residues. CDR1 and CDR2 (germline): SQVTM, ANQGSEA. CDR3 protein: CSVEELTSGHNNEQFF.

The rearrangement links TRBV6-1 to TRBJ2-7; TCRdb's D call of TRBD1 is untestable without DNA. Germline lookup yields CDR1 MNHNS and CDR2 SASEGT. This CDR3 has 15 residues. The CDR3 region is CASEKTGKLYYEQYF.

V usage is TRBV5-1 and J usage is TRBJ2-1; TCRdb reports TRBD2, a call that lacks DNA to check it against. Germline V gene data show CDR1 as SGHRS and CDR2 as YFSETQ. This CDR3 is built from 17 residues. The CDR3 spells CASSSSPPPGGLNEQFF.

This CDR3 reads CATRWEEGYEQYF. This rearrangement joins TRBV15 to TRBJ2-7; TCRdb's D call, TRBD2, is unchecked because there is no DNA. The CDR3 is made up of 13 amino acids. CDR1 is LNHNV and CDR2 is YYDKDF in the germline V gene (reference sequence).

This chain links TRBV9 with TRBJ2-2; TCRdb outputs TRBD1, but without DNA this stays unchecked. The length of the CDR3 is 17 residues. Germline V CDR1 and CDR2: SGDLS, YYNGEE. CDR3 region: CASSVASTGEVTGELFF.

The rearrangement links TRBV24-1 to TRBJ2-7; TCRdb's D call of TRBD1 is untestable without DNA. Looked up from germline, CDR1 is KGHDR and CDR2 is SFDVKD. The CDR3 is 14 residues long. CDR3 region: CATSDPGRSYEQYF.

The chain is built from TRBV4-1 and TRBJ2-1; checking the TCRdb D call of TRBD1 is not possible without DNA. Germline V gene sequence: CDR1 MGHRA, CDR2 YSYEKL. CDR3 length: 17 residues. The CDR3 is CASSGPLGTSSYNEQFF.